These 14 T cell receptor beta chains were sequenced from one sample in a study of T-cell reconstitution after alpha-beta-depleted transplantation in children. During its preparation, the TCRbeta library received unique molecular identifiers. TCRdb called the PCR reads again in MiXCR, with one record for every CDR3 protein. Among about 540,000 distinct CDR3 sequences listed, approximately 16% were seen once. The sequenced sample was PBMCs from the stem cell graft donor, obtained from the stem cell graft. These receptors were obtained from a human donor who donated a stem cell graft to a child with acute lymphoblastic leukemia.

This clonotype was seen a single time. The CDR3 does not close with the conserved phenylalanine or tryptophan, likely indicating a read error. The CDR3 bases are TGTGCCAGCAGCCGAGAACCGGGACTAGCGGGCGAGCAGTACCTC. Translated, it gives CASSREPGLAGEQYL. J is TRBJ2-7 and V is TRBV3-1; 12 bases are shared with TRBD2. There are 15 residues in the CDR3. V lost 4 bases to trimming and J lost 6 bases; unmatched junction nucleotides: 7. Germline CDR1 and CDR2: LGHDT and YNNKEL (reference sequence).

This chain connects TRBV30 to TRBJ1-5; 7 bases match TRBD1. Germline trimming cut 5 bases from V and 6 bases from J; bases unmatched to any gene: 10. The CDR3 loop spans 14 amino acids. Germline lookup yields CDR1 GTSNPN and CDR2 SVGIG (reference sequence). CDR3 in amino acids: CAWGGQGGVQPQHF. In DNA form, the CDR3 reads TGTGCCTGGGGGGGACAAGGGGGCGTTCAGCCCCAGCATTTT.

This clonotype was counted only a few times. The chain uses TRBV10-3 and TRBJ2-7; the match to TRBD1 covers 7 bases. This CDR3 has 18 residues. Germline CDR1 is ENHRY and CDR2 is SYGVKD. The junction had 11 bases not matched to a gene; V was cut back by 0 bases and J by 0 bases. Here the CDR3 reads CAISESGMRGLSSYEQYF. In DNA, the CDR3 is TGTGCCATCAGTGAGTCAGGAATGAGGGGGCTGAGCTCCTACGAGCAGTACTTC.

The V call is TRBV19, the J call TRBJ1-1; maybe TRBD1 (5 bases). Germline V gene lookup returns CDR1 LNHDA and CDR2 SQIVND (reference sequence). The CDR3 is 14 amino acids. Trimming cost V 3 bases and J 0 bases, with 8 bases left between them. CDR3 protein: CASSMGGLNTEAFF. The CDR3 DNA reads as TGTGCCAGTAGTATGGGGGGATTGAACACTGAAGCTTTCTTT.

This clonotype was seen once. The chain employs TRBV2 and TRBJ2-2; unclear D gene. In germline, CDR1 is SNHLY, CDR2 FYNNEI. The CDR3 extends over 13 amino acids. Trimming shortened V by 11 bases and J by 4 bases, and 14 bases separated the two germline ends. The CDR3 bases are TGTGCCTGCGTATCGGCGCCCACCGGGGAGCTGTTTTTT. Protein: CACVSAPTGELFF.

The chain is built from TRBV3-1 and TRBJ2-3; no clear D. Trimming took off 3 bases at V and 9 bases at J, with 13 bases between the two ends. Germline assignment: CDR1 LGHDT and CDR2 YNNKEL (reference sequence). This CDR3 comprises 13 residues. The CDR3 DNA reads TGTGCCAGCAGCCAGACACTACCGACCACGCAGTATTTT. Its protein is CASSQTLPTTQYF.

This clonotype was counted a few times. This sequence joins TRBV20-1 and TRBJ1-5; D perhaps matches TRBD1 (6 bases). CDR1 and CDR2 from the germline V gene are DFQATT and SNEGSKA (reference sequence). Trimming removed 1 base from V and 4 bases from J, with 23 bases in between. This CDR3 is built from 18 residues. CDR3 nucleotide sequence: TGCAGTGCTAGAGTGGCAGGGGTCCTGTCGGCGACAAATCAGCCCCAGCATTTT. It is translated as CSARVAGVLSATNQPQHF.

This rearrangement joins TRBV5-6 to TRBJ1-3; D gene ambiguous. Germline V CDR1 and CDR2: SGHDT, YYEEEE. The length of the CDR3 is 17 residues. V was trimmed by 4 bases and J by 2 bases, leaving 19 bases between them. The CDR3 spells CASSPHGGTRAGNTIYF. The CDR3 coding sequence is TGTGCCAGCAGCCCCCATGGAGGCACACGGGCTGGAAACACCATATATTTT.

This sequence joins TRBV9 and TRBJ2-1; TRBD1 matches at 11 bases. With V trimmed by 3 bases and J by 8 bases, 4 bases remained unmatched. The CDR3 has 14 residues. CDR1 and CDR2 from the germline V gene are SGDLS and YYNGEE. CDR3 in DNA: TGTGCCAGCAGCGCCCCGGGACAGGGGGATGAGCAGTTCTTC. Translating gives CASSAPGQGDEQFF.

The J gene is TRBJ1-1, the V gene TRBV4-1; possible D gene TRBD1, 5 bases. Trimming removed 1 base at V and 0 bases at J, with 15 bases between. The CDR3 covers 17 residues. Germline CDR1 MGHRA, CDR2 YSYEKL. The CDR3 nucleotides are TGCGCCAGCAGCCAAGCACTGCTGGGGCCCATGAACACTGAAGCTTTCTTT. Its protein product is CASSQALLGPMNTEAFF.

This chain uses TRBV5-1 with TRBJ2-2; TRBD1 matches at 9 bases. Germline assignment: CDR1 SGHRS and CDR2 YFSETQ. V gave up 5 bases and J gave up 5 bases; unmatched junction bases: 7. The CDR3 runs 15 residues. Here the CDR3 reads CASRRDRVVTGELFF. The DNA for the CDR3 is TGCGCCAGCAGACGGGACAGGGTGGTGACCGGGGAGCTGTTTTTT.

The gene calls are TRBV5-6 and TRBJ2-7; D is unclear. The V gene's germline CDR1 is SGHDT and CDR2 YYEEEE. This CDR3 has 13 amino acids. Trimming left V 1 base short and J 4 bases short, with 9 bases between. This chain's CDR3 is CASSLQTVYEQYF. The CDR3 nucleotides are TGTGCCAGCAGCTTGCAGACGGTTTACGAGCAGTACTTC.

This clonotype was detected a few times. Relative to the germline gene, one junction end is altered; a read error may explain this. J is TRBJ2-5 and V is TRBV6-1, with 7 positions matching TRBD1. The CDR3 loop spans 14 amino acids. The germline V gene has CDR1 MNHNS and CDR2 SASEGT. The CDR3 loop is CASSEDRVVETQYF. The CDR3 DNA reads TGTGCCAGCAGCGAAGACAGGGTGGTGGAGACCCAGTACTTC.

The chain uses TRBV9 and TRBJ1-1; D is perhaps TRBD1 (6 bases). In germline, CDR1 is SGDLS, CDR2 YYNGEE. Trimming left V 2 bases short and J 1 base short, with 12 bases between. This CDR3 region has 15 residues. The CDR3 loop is CASSVQGSENTEAFF. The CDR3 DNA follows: TGTGCCAGCAGCGTGCAGGGGTCGGAGAACACTGAAGCTTTCTTT.